These 15 T cell receptor beta chains share one sample of origin, sequenced in a study of graft-versus-host responses after intestinal transplantation. The antigens of these receptors remain unknown. Sequenced by immunoSEQ multiplex PCR; TCRdb stores in-frame clones only, minus some. This table holds 80,000 to 90,000 clones, about nine tenths found once. Sample: unstimulated CD4+ T cells sorted from spleen or lymph node cells, taken before intestinal transplant. These TCRs come from a human donor who received an intestinal transplant.

J is TRBJ1-1 and V is TRBV18; 8 bases are a match to TRBD1. Per germline, CDR1 KGHSH and CDR2 LQKENI. CDR3 length equals 14 residues. V lost 6 bases and J lost 4; bases outside the gene matches: 7. The CDR3 DNA reads TGTGCCAGCTCGCGGATCACAGGGGGCACTGAAGCTTTCTTT. It translates to CASSRITGGTEAFF.

J is TRBJ2-5 and V is TRBV6-6, with D possibly being TRBD1 (6 bases). Germline CDR1 and CDR2: MNHNY and SVGAGI (reference sequence). CDR3 length: 14 amino acids. V was cut by 6 bases and J by 2 bases, with 13 bases left in between. The CDR3 bases are TGTGCCAGCAGAACCGGCGGACAGCAAGAGACCCAGTACTTC. Its protein is CASRTGGQQETQYF.

The V call is TRBV5-1, the J call TRBJ2-1, with D perhaps TRBD2 (6 bases). The CDR3 runs 14 residues. The V and J ends lost 5 bases and 7 bases respectively, with 16 bases between them. Germline V lookup: CDR1 SGHRS, CDR2 YFSETQ. The CDR3 DNA sequence: TGCGCCAGCAGGGTTGGGGGGACTGTGAATGAGCAGTTCTTC. Protein product: CASRVGGTVNEQFF.

This chain links TRBV5-1 with TRBJ1-1; the D is unclear. CDR1 is SGHRS, CDR2 YFSETQ, per germline. Deletions cut 4 bases from V and 1 base from J, with 11 bases between. The CDR3 has 14 residues. The CDR3, as DNA: TGCGCCAGCAGCCCGGTCGGTACGAACACTGAAGCTTTCTTT. The encoded protein is CASSPVGTNTEAFF.

This chain links TRBV5-1 with TRBJ2-2, with 8 bases aligning to TRBD1. The CDR3 has 20 amino acids. The V and J ends lost 0 bases and 6 bases, in that order; junction bases with no gene match: 19. CDR1 and CDR2 from the germline V gene are SGHRS and YFSETQ. CDR3 loop: CASSLAGWGWAGGDAGELFF. As DNA, the CDR3 is TGCGCCAGCAGCTTGGCCGGATGGGGATGGGCAGGGGGCGACGCCGGGGAGCTGTTTTTT.

This chain links TRBV18 with TRBJ1-2; 7 bases fit TRBD1. V gave up 3 bases and J gave up 0 bases; unmatched junction bases: 7. The CDR3 is 16 residues long. Looked up from germline, CDR1 is KGHSH and CDR2 is LQKENI. CDR3 nucleotide sequence: TGTGCCAGCTCACCCATTCGGGACAGCTCTAACTATGGCTACACCTTC. Encoded protein: CASSPIRDSSNYGYTF.

This clone was seen only a few times. The chain couples TRBV5-6 to TRBJ1-2; TRBD1 matches at 7 bases. Germline CDR1 and CDR2: SGHDT and YYEEEE. V shed 4 bases, J shed 4 bases, and the junction held 10 bases outside the gene matches. The CDR3 spans 15 residues. The CDR3 region has the DNA TGTGCCAGCAGCCTTAGGGACAGCTCCTTCTATGGCTACACCTTC. Translating it yields CASSLRDSSFYGYTF.

The chain carries TRBV4-1 and TRBJ2-1; 7 nucleotides match TRBD2. This CDR3 comprises 15 residues. Trimming took 2 bases from V and 0 from J; bases not matched to a gene: 1. Per the germline V gene, CDR1 is MGHRA and CDR2 is YSYEKL. The CDR3 is CASSQSGVSYNEQFF. DNA of the CDR3: TGCGCCAGCAGCCAAAGCGGGGTCTCCTACAATGAGCAGTTCTTC.

The chain employs TRBV6-1 and TRBJ1-2; D uncertain. V was shortened by 8 bases and J by 2 bases, with 12 bases between the two germline ends. CDR3 length: 13 residues. From germline, CDR1 is MNHNS and CDR2 SASEGT. DNA for the CDR3: TGTGCCAGCGCGTCGACGGGGAACTATGGCTACACCTTC. Its translation is CASASTGNYGYTF.

The chain carries TRBV5-5 and TRBJ2-6, with D perhaps matching TRBD1 (6 bases). The V and J ends lost 3 bases and 0 bases respectively, with 10 bases between them. The CDR3 runs to 16 residues. Germline V gene data show CDR1 as SGHKS and CDR2 as YYEKEE (reference sequence). The CDR3 DNA follows: TGTGCCAGCAGCTCGGACAGAGACTCTGGGGCCAACGTCCTGACTTTC. This translates into CASSSDRDSGANVLTF. Supplemented by reference TRBV5-5 and TRBJ2-6, the full variable domain reads DAGVTQSPTHLIKTRGQQVTLRCSPISGHKSVSWYQQVLGQGPQFIFQYYEKEERGRGNFPDRFSARQFPNYSSELNVNALLLGDSALYLCASSSDRDSGANVLTFGAGSRLTVL.

CDR3 region: CASGTGNQPQHF. CDR3 nucleotides: TGTGCCAGCGGGACAGGCAATCAGCCCCAGCATTTT. The chain is built from TRBV6-6 and TRBJ1-5, with 7 bases aligning to TRBD1. CDR3 length: 12 residues. Trimming removed 8 bases from V and 2 bases from J; junction bases left unmatched: 0. CDR1 MNHNY and CDR2 SVGAGI come from the germline V gene (reference sequence).

This chain links TRBV9 with TRBJ2-5, with D perhaps matching TRBD2 (6 bases). The CDR3 length is 14 residues. With 1 base removed from V and 5 bases from J, the gap between germline ends came to 12 bases. Germline V gene data show CDR1 as SGDLS and CDR2 as YYNGEE. CDR3 coding DNA: TGTGCCAGCAGCGTACGGGGGATGGTCGAGACCCAGTACTTC. Translating it yields CASSVRGMVETQYF.

Notes on this clone: The same CDR3 arises from other DNA sequences in this sample as well. The chain employs TRBV5-1 and TRBJ1-2, with TRBD1 identical over 8 bases. The CDR3 loop spans 13 amino acids. V shed 4 bases, J shed 7 bases, and the junction held 6 bases outside the gene matches. Germline V gene lookup returns CDR1 SGHRS and CDR2 YFSETQ. This chain's CDR3 is CASSLDREGGYTF. The CDR3 region has the DNA TGCGCCAGCAGCCTGGACAGGGAGGGTGGCTACACCTTC.

This clone appeared once. The rearrangement uses TRBV6-5 and TRBJ1-3; weak D call: TRBD1 (5 bases). There are 14 residues in the CDR3. The V and J ends lost 7 bases and 2 bases respectively, with 12 bases between them. CDR1 MNHEY and CDR2 SVGAGI come from the germline V gene. In nucleotides, the CDR3 is TGTGCCAGCACCAACCGGGGGGCTGGAAACACCATATATTTT. It codes for CASTNRGAGNTIYF.

The chain's CDR3 is CAISEGATHKGEKLFF. CDR3 DNA: TGTGCCATCAGTGAGGGGGCGACACACAAGGGGGAAAAACTGTTTTTT. This rearrangement joins TRBV10-3 to TRBJ1-4, with D perhaps matching TRBD1 (5 bases). The CDR3 is made up of 16 amino acids. Germline V gene data show CDR1 as ENHRY and CDR2 as SYGVKD. Trimming cost V 2 bases and J 8 bases, with 18 bases left between them.